This T cell receptor beta chain was retrieved from a study of T cells in Graves' hyperthyroidism and ophthalmopathy. Across the whole study: Pretreatment peripheral blood was obtained at initial diagnosis.

Germline V gene sequence: CDR1 DFQATT, CDR2 SNEGSKA (reference sequence). The CDR3 contains 16 residues. V trimming: 2 bases; J trimming: 5 bases; junction bases outside the gene matches: 11. The study excluded patients with uncontrolled infection, other autoimmune disease, pregnancy or lactation. From RNA transcripts, TCR beta CDR3 regions were amplified. When the TCR CDR3 underwent first-round RT-PCR, the HTBI primer set was used. From the multiplex PCR reads, TCRdb called clonotypes with MiXCR, one entry per CDR3 protein. The profile shows about 840,000 distinct CDR3 sequences, about 38% of them singletons. Points on this clonotype: Its antigen is currently unknown.

Study outcomes and limitations: Ophthalmopathy was model-predicted a median about 6.9 months pre-onset.

Source material: blood. V usage is TRBV20-1 and J usage is TRBJ2-1, with TRBD2 matching 8 bases. This clonotype was obtained from a man aged 18 to 29 with Graves' hyperthyroidism. The CDR3 DNA sequence: TGCAGTGCTAGAATGGCGGGAGGAGCCTGGGACAATGAGCAGTTCTTC. This encodes CSARMAGGAWDNEQFF.